The TCR beta chain described here comes from a study of T cell changes during pregnancy in multiple sclerosis (dated by TCRdb to the late 2010s). For context, the study as a whole: The study examined how the T cell repertoire changed over the course of pregnancy in women with multiple sclerosis.

As for this clone: The antigen it recognizes is unknown. Nothing much larger sits one base from this clone, and base qualities are not available.

Trimming leaves V shorter by 0 bases and J shorter by 7 bases, with the junction holding 7 bases beyond the gene matches. According to the germline V gene (reference sequence), CDR1 reads SGHNT and CDR2 reads YYREEE. Inclusive of the bounding cysteine and phenylalanine, the CDR3 is 16 residues long. The sequence is cut down to CDR3 DNA, 48 bases in frame from base 1. Receptor libraries were prepared by the immunoSEQ multiplex PCR assay. In TCRdb, the immuneACCESS table is reduced to in-frame sequences with V and J assigned. These tables do not hold every clone; where another copy was compared, an unresolved V gene accounts for under half, and the others remain unexplained. The sample table lists around 50,000 clones, just over 90% of them with a count of one. The leading ten clones occupy more than 3% of the sample.

This material consisted of CD8+ T cells from peripheral blood mononuclear cells, taken in the second trimester of pregnancy. The receptor was isolated from a female donor with multiple sclerosis, enrolled in a pregnancy study. The chain joins TRBV5-4 to TRBJ1-6; 7 bases in the middle match TRBD1. The nucleotide sequence is given as TGTGCCAGCAGCTTGGAGGGGGCCGGCGCCAATTCACCCCTCCACTTT. Translated, this is CASSLEGAGANSPLHF.